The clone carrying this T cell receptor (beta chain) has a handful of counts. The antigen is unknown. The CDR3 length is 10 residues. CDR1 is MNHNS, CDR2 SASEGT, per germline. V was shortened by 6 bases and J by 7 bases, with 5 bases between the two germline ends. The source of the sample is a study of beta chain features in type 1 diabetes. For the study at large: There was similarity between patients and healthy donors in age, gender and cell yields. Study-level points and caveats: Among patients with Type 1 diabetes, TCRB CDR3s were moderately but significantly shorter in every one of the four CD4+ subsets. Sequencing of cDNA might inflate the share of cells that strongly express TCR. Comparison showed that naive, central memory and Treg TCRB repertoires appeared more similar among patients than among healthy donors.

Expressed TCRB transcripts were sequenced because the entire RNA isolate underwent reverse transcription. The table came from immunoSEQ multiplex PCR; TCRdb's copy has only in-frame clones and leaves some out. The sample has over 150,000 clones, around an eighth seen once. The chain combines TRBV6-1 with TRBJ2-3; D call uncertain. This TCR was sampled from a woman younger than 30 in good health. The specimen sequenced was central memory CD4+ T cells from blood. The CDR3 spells CASRSNTQYF. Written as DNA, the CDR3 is TGTGCCAGCAGATCCAATACGCAGTATTTT.